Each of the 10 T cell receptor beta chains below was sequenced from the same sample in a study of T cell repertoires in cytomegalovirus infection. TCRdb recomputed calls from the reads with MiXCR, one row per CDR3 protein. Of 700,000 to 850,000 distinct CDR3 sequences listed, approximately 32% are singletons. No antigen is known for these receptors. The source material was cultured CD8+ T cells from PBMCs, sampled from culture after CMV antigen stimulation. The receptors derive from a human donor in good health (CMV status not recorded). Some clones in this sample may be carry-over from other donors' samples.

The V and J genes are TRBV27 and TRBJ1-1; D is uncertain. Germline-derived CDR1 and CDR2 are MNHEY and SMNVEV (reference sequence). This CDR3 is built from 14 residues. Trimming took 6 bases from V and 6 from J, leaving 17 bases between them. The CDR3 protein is CASSSFGVPPEAFF. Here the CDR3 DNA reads TGTGCCAGCAGCTCTTTTGGGGTCCCCCCTGAAGCTTTCTTT.

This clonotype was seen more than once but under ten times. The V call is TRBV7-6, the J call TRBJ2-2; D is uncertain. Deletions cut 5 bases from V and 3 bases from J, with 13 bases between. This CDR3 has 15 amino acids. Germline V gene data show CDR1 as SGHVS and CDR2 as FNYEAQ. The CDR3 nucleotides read TGTGCCAGCAGCCCCGACGTAGGGCACACCGGGGAGCTGTTTTTT. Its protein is CASSPDVGHTGELFF.

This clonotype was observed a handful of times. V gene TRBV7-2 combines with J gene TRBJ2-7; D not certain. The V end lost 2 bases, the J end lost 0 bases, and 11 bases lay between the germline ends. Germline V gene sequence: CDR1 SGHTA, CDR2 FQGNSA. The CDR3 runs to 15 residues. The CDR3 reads CASSLKPGLSYEQYF. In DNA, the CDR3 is TGTGCCAGCAGCTTAAAACCAGGTCTCTCCTACGAGCAGTACTTC.

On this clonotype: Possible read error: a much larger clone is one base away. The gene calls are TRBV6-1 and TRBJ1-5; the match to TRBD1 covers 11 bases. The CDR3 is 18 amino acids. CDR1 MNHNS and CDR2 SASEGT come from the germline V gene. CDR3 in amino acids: CVSRLRDRGGIGNQPQHF. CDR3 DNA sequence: TGTGTCAGCAGGCTCCGGGACAGGGGGGGTATCGGCAATCAGCCCCAGCATTTT.

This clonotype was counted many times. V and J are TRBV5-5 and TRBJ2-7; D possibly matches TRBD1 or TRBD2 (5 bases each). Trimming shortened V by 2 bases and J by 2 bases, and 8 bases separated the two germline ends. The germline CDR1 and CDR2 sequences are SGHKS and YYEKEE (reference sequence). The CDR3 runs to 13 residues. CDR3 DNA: TGTGCCAGCAGCTTACGAGGGGCCTACGAGCAGTACTTC. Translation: CASSLRGAYEQYF.

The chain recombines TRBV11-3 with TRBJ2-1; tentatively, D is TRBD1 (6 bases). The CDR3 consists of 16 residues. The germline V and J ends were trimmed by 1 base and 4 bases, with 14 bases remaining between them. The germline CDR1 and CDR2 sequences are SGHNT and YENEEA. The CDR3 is CASSLVGQGLYNEQFF. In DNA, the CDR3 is TGTGCCAGCAGCTTAGTGGGGCAGGGGCTTTACAATGAGCAGTTCTTC.

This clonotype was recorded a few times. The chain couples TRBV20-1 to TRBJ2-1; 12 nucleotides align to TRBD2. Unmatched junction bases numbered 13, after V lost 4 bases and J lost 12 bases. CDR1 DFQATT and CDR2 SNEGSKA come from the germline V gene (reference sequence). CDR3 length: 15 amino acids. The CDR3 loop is CSATGTSGRPKGQFF. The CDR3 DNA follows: TGCAGTGCTACCGGGACTAGCGGGCGACCTAAGGGGCAGTTCTTC.

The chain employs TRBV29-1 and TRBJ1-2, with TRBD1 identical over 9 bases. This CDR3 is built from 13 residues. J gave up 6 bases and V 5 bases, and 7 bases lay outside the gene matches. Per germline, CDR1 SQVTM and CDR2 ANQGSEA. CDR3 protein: CSVHTGGPDGYTF. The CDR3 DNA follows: TGCAGCGTTCATACAGGGGGCCCAGATGGCTACACCTTC.

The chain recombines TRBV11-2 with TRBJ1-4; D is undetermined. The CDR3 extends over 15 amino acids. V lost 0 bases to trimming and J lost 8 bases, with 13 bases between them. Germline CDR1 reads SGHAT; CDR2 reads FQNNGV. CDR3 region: CASSLEPFSTEKLFF. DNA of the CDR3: TGTGCCAGCAGCTTAGAGCCCTTCAGCACGGAAAAACTGTTTTTT. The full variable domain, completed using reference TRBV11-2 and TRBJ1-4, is EAGVAQSPRYKIIEKRQSVAFWCNPISGHATLYWYQQILGQGPKLLIQFQNNGVVDDSQLPKDRFSAERLKGVDSTLKIQPAKLEDSAVYLCASSLEPFSTEKLFFGSGTQLSVL.

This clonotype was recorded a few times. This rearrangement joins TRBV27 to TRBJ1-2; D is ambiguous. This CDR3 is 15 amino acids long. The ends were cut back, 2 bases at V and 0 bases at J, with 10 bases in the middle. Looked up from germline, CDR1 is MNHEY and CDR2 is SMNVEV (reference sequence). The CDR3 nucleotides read TGTGCCAGCAGTTTAGGAAAGAGAGCTAACTATGGCTACACCTTC. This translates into CASSLGKRANYGYTF.